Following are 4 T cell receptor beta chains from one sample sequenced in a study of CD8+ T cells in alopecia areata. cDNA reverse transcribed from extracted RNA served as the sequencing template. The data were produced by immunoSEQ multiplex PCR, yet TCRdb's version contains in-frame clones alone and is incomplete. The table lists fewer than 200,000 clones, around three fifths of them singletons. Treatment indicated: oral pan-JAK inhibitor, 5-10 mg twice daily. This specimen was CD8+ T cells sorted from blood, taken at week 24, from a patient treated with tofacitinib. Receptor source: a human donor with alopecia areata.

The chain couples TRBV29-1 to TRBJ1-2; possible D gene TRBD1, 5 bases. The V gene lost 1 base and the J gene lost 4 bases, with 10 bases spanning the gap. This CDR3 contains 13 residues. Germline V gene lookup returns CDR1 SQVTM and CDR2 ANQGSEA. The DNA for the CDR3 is TGCAGCGTTGAAGCCGACAGTACCTATGGCTACACCTTC. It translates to CSVEADSTYGYTF.

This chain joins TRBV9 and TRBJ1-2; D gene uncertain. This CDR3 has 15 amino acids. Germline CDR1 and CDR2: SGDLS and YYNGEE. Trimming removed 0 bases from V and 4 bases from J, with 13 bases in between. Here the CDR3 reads CASSVAVSPTYGYTF. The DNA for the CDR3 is TGTGCCAGCAGCGTAGCGGTCAGTCCTACCTATGGCTACACCTTC.

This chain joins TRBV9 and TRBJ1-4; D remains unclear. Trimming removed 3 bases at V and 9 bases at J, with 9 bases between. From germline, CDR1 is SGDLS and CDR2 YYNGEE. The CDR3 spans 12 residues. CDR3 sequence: CASSGANQKLFF. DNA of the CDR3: TGTGCCAGCAGCGGGGCCAACCAAAAACTGTTTTTT.

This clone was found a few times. The CDR3 coding sequence is TGCAGCGTGAGGACAGGGCGTAATGGCTACACCTTC. As protein: CSVRTGRNGYTF. The rearrangement links TRBV29-1 to TRBJ1-2; 8 nucleotides match TRBD1. The CDR3 runs to 12 residues. The V gene end was trimmed by 6 bases and the J gene end by 6 bases; junction bases not matched to a gene: 6. Per the germline V gene, CDR1 is SQVTM and CDR2 is ANQGSEA.